The 31 T cell receptor beta chains listed next were all sequenced from one sample in a study of control samples from healthy donors and cancer patients. Generated by immunoSEQ multiplex PCR, the TCRdb table keeps only in-frame clones and is missing some. The sample shows 95,000 to 110,000 clones, 75% to 90% of them seen only once. Specimen: PBMCs. The receptors were gathered from a man in his sixties with lung cancer.

The J gene is TRBJ1-2, the V gene TRBV30, with D perhaps matching TRBD1 (5 bases). The V gene lost 0 bases and the J gene lost 4 bases, with 12 bases spanning the gap. The CDR3 runs 14 residues. CDR1 and CDR2 (germline): GTSNPN, SVGIG (reference sequence). This CDR3 is CAWSVGRDLYGYTF. The CDR3, as DNA: TGTGCCTGGAGTGTTGGACGGGACCTCTATGGCTACACCTTC.

The table lists this clone with a count of one. The chain employs TRBV3-1 (or the pseudogene TRBV3-2) and TRBJ1-3, with 8 bases lining up with TRBD1. Losses at the gene ends were 4 bases for V and 4 bases for J; bases not matched to a gene: 3. Germline-derived CDR1 and CDR2 are LGHDT and YNNKEL (reference sequence). The CDR3 is 14 amino acids. CDR3 sequence (DNA): TGTGCCAGCAGCCCGACAGGGGTCGGAAACACCATATATTTT. It is translated as CASSPTGVGNTIYF.

V is TRBV2 and J is TRBJ2-7, with TRBD1 matching over 8 bases. This CDR3 has 15 residues. J lost 5 bases, V lost 2 bases, and 8 bases had no gene match. Germline values: CDR1 SNHLY, CDR2 FYNNEI. CDR3 sequence (DNA): TGTGCCAGCAGTGAATGGGGACAGGCCGGGGACGAGCAGTACTTC. This gives the protein CASSEWGQAGDEQYF.

This sequence joins TRBV30 and TRBJ1-4, with D perhaps TRBD1 (5 bases). This CDR3 has 11 amino acids. V was trimmed by 6 bases and J by 8 bases, leaving 10 bases between them. Germline-derived CDR1 and CDR2 are GTSNPN and SVGIG (reference sequence). The CDR3 DNA is TGTGCCTGCCCTCGGGACGAAAAACTGTTTTTT. Its protein is CACPRDEKLFF.

The chain employs TRBV7-9 and TRBJ2-1, with 7 bases that match TRBD1. The CDR3 extends over 13 amino acids. Germline V gene data show CDR1 as SEHNR and CDR2 as FQNEAQ (reference sequence). The V gene end was trimmed by 6 bases and the J gene end by 7 bases; junction bases not matched to a gene: 6. CDR3 loop: CASSSRGWNEQFF. In nucleotides, the CDR3 is TGTGCCAGCAGTTCCAGGGGGTGGAATGAGCAGTTCTTC.

The chain is built from TRBV12-5 and TRBJ2-3, with D perhaps matching TRBD1 or TRBD2 (6 bases each). Per germline, CDR1 LGHNT and CDR2 FRNRAP. Trimming removed 7 bases at V and 6 bases at J, with 29 bases between. The CDR3 is made up of 18 amino acids. The CDR3 DNA sequence: TGTGCTAGTGCTTCCTCTCCAGACGGGGGCCCCATCGGGGATACGCAGTATTTT. Protein product: CASASSPDGGPIGDTQYF. The variable domain in full, with the rest retrieved from reference TRBV12-5 and TRBJ2-3, is DARVTQTPRHKVTEMGQEVTMRCQPILGHNTVFWYRQTMMQGLELLAYFRNRAPLDDSGMPKDRFSAEMPDATLATLKIQPSEPRDSAVYFCASASSPDGGPIGDTQYFGPGTRLTVL.

V usage is TRBV7-2 and J usage is TRBJ1-2; TRBD1 agrees at 8 bases. Losses at the gene ends were 0 bases for V and 7 bases for J; bases not matched to a gene: 10. CDR3 length: 16 amino acids. From germline, CDR1 is SGHTA and CDR2 FQGNSA. The CDR3 coding sequence is TGTGCCAGCAGCTTAGCTGGGGCAGGGGGCGCGTTTGGCTACACCTTC. Its translation is CASSLAGAGGAFGYTF.

Worth noting for this clone: The sample has other DNA sequences that encode this CDR3 too. V usage is TRBV5-6 and J usage is TRBJ1-6; 12 nucleotides match TRBD1. With 4 bases clipped from V and 7 bases from J, the junction kept 6 bases outside the gene matches. The CDR3 spans 16 residues. Germline loops: CDR1 SGHDT, CDR2 YYEEEE. The DNA for the CDR3 is TGTGCCAGCAGCCGGGACAGGGGGCTTCTCAATTCACCCCTCCACTTT. Translating gives CASSRDRGLLNSPLHF.

The V and J genes are TRBV30 and TRBJ1-3; D remains unclear. Per the germline V gene, CDR1 is GTSNPN and CDR2 is SVGIG (reference sequence). Trimming removed 3 bases from V and 0 bases from J, with 9 bases in between. This CDR3 has 14 amino acids. CDR3 sequence (DNA): TGTGCCTGGAGCGGAGGGCCCTCTGGAAACACCATATATTTT. It codes for CAWSGGPSGNTIYF.

The chain uses TRBV5-1 and TRBJ1-3; 7 bases agree with TRBD1. Germline V gives CDR1 SGHRS, CDR2 YFSETQ. This CDR3 spans 16 amino acids. Trimming removed 3 bases from V and 0 bases from J; junction bases left unmatched: 6. For the CDR3, the DNA is TGCGCCAGCAGCTCCTTTGCAGGGGGCTCTGGAAACACCATATATTTT. Protein product: CASSSFAGGSGNTIYF. Drawing the rest from reference TRBV5-1 and TRBJ1-3, the complete variable domain is KAGVTQTPRYLIKTRGQQVTLSCSPISGHRSVSWYQQTPGQGLQFLFEYFSETQRNKGNFPGRFSGRQFSNSRSEMNVSTLELGDSALYLCASSSFAGGSGNTIYFGEGSWLTVV.

The chain uses TRBV5-1 and TRBJ2-3; TRBD1 might be the D (5 bases). Trimming took 0 bases from V and 2 from J, leaving 16 bases between them. The CDR3 has 17 amino acids. Germline assignment: CDR1 SGHRS and CDR2 YFSETQ. The CDR3 reads CASSLVGVRTFTDTQYF. In DNA, the CDR3 is TGCGCCAGCAGCTTGGTAGGGGTTCGAACTTTCACAGATACGCAGTATTTT.

The rearrangement uses TRBV5-1 and TRBJ2-5; 13 bases are a match to TRBD2. This CDR3 contains 15 residues. J gave up 5 bases and V 4 bases, and 5 bases lay outside the gene matches. Germline V gene data show CDR1 as SGHRS and CDR2 as YFSETQ. The CDR3 sequence is CASSNGLAGVETQYF. CDR3 nucleotides: TGCGCCAGCAGCAACGGACTAGCGGGGGTGGAGACCCAGTACTTC.

The chain recombines TRBV7-6 with TRBJ2-5, with D perhaps TRBD2 (6 bases). V was shortened by 2 bases and J by 2 bases, with 15 bases between the two germline ends. The CDR3 loop spans 16 amino acids. Germline values: CDR1 SGHVS, CDR2 FNYEAQ. CDR3 sequence: CASSLSSAGIQETQYF. The CDR3 DNA is TGTGCCAGCAGCTTATCTAGCGCCGGGATTCAAGAGACCCAGTACTTC.

This clone was seen once. V gene TRBV3-1 (or the pseudogene TRBV3-2) combines with J gene TRBJ1-1; tentative D call: TRBD1 (6 bases). The CDR3 runs to 16 residues. The germline CDR1 and CDR2 sequences are LGHDT and YNNKEL (reference sequence). V was shortened by 7 bases and J by 6 bases, with 24 bases between the two germline ends. CDR3 DNA sequence: TGTGCCAGCACCAAAAATGAGGGGGGGAATGGGGCTGAAGCTTTCTTT. Protein: CASTKNEGGNGAEAFF.

The chain carries TRBV5-1 and TRBJ1-1; 8 nucleotides align to TRBD1. The V and J ends lost 0 bases and 11 bases, in that order; junction bases with no gene match: 9. CDR1 and CDR2 (germline): SGHRS, YFSETQ. This CDR3 spans 14 amino acids. The CDR3 DNA follows: TGCGCCAGCAGCTTGGATGGACAGGGTTTGCGTGCTTTCTTT. Translation: CASSLDGQGLRAFF.

This clone has more than one count but fewer than ten. The rearrangement joins TRBV3-1 (or the pseudogene TRBV3-2) to TRBJ2-5, with 7 bases identical to TRBD2. CDR3 length: 15 amino acids. J gave up 9 bases and V 2 bases, and 12 bases lay outside the gene matches. Germline assignment: CDR1 LGHDT and CDR2 YNNKEL (reference sequence). For the CDR3, the DNA is TGTGCCAGCAGCCAATTGGTTAGCAGCCGGGGGGCCCAGTACTTC. Translation: CASSQLVSSRGAQYF.

Concerning this clone itself: A read error may account for a junction end that differs from germline. The V gene is TRBV25-1, the J gene TRBJ2-2, with TRBD2 matching over 9 bases. Germline lookup yields CDR1 MGHDK and CDR2 SYGVNS. The CDR3 runs to 15 residues. The CDR3 bases are TGTGCCAGTAGTGGGCTAGCGGGGTACACCGGGGAGCTGTTTTTT. This encodes CASSGLAGYTGELFF.

This clone was seen only a few times. V and J are TRBV7-9 and TRBJ1-5, with TRBD1 as a possible D gene (6 bases). Per germline, CDR1 SEHNR and CDR2 FQNEAQ (reference sequence). The CDR3 is 16 residues long. V was cut by 2 bases and J by 7 bases, with 18 bases left in between. CDR3 DNA sequence: TGTGCCAGCAGCTTAAGTGGAGGGGGAGTCGGACAGCCCCAGCATTTT. The encoded protein is CASSLSGGGVGQPQHF.

This chain joins TRBV5-1 and TRBJ2-5, with D perhaps assigned TRBD1 or TRBD2 (5 bases each). This CDR3 has 15 amino acids. Trimming pared 0 bases from V and 4 bases from J, leaving 13 bases between. Germline CDR1 SGHRS, CDR2 YFSETQ. The CDR3 sequence is CASSLGGTPSETQYF. CDR3 DNA sequence: TGCGCCAGCAGCTTGGGGGGGACCCCTTCAGAGACCCAGTACTTC.

The CDR3 is CASSARGPGANVLTF. The CDR3 DNA is TGTGCCAGCAGTGCACGGGGACCTGGGGCCAACGTCCTGACTTTC. The V call is TRBV6-6, the J call TRBJ2-6; the D call may be TRBD1 or TRBD2 (5 bases each). Germline CDR1 reads MNHNY; CDR2 reads SVGAGI (reference sequence). Trimming removed 5 bases from V and 2 bases from J, with 10 bases in between. The CDR3 runs to 15 residues.

V gene TRBV2 combines with J gene TRBJ2-2; no definite D call. Looked up from germline, CDR1 is SNHLY and CDR2 is FYNNEI. V lost 2 bases and J 5 bases, leaving 6 bases between the germline ends. The CDR3 sequence is 13 residues long. CDR3 in amino acids: CASSESTTGELFF. The CDR3 region has the DNA TGTGCCAGCAGTGAATCCACGACCGGGGAGCTGTTTTTT.

The CDR3 bases are TGTGCCAGCAGCTTAGCGGCAGGGGGGAGCTCCTACGAGCAGTACTTC. This encodes CASSLAAGGSSYEQYF. This chain connects TRBV7-2 to TRBJ2-7; tentative D call: TRBD1 (7 bases). V was clipped by 0 bases and J by 0 bases, with 12 bases between them. The CDR3 runs to 16 residues. Germline loops: CDR1 SGHTA, CDR2 FQGNSA.

The J gene is TRBJ2-3, the V gene TRBV13; the D gene could be TRBD1 or TRBD2 (5 bases each). CDR1 and CDR2 from the germline V gene are PRHDT and FYEKMQ (reference sequence). The CDR3 spans 12 residues. The ends were cut back, 5 bases at V and 5 bases at J, with 8 bases in the middle. The DNA of the CDR3 is TGTGCCAGCAGCCTTGGGGGAGATACGCAGTATTTT. The encoded protein is CASSLGGDTQYF.

The rearrangement uses TRBV5-8 and TRBJ1-1; TRBD1 agrees at 10 bases. Germline assignment: CDR1 SGHTS and CDR2 YDEGEE. J lost 8 bases, V lost 5 bases, and 9 bases had no gene match. This CDR3 comprises 14 residues. The CDR3 region is CASSRGGQGLEAFF. CDR3 sequence (DNA): TGTGCCAGCAGTCGAGGGGGACAGGGGTTGGAAGCTTTCTTT.

V and J are TRBV2 and TRBJ2-2; tentatively, D is TRBD1 (5 bases). CDR3 length equals 13 residues. The germline V and J ends were trimmed by 6 bases and 1 base, with 6 bases remaining between them. Germline lookup yields CDR1 SNHLY and CDR2 FYNNEI. The CDR3 nucleotides are TGTGCCAGCAGACAGGAGAACACCGGGGAGCTGTTTTTT. Protein: CASRQENTGELFF.

The V call is TRBV2, the J call TRBJ1-4; 8 bases fit TRBD1. The CDR3 sequence is 15 residues long. V was pared by 3 bases and J by 6 bases, with 6 bases of the junction left unmatched. CDR1 SNHLY and CDR2 FYNNEI come from the germline V gene. Written as DNA, the CDR3 is TGTGCCAGCAGTGATCCTCAGGGGGCATATGAAAAACTGTTTTTT. Translating it yields CASSDPQGAYEKLFF.

This clone was recorded once. The rearrangement uses TRBV24-1 and TRBJ2-5, with 9 positions matching TRBD1. J lost 7 bases, V lost 3 bases, and 11 bases had no gene match. Germline CDR1 reads KGHDR; CDR2 reads SFDVKD. CDR3 length: 16 residues. CDR3 region: CATSDPGTGSWGTQYF. CDR3 DNA: TGTGCCACCAGTGATCCTGGGACAGGGTCCTGGGGGACCCAGTACTTC.

The chain has TRBV10-3 and TRBJ2-5; D gene unclear. Germline V lookup: CDR1 ENHRY, CDR2 SYGVKD. This CDR3 has 12 residues. V lost 3 bases to trimming and J lost 1 base, with 3 bases between them. CDR3 nucleotide sequence: TGTGCCATCAGTGACCCCCAAGAGACCCAGTACTTC. Translating gives CAISDPQETQYF.

In this sample, this clone turned up a few times. The rearrangement uses TRBV6-5 and TRBJ2-3; 7 bases match TRBD2. The germline V gene has CDR1 MNHEY and CDR2 SVGAGI. The CDR3 sequence is 13 residues long. The V gene end was trimmed by 2 bases and the J gene end by 6 bases; junction bases not matched to a gene: 2. CDR3 nucleotides: TGTGCCAGCAGTTACCAGCGGGGCGATACGCAGTATTTT. Translating it yields CASSYQRGDTQYF.

The chain is built from TRBV30 and TRBJ2-1; D is perhaps TRBD1 or TRBD2 (5 bases each). The germline gives CDR1 GTSNPN, CDR2 SVGIG (reference sequence). V lost 5 bases and J 3 bases, leaving 11 bases between the germline ends. The CDR3 is made up of 13 amino acids. The CDR3 region has the DNA TGTGCCTGGTTGGGGGACCTCTACAATGAGCAGTTCTTC. This translates into CAWLGDLYNEQFF.

In its sample, this clone was seen once. The V gene is TRBV9, the J gene TRBJ2-3, with D possibly matching TRBD2 (5 bases). The CDR3 sequence is 15 residues long. Germline CDR1 and CDR2: SGDLS and YYNGEE. V was shortened by 4 bases and J by 1 base, with 13 bases between the two germline ends. The CDR3 spells CASSPRGSGTDTQYF. DNA of the CDR3: TGTGCCAGCAGCCCCCGGGGTAGCGGCACAGATACGCAGTATTTT. The variable domain in full, completed from reference TRBV9 and TRBJ2-3, reads DSGVTQTPKHLITATGQRVTLRCSPRSGDLSVYWYQQSLDQGLQFLIQYYNGEERAKGNILERFSAQQFPDLHSELNLSSLELGDSALYFCASSPRGSGTDTQYFGPGTRLTVL.